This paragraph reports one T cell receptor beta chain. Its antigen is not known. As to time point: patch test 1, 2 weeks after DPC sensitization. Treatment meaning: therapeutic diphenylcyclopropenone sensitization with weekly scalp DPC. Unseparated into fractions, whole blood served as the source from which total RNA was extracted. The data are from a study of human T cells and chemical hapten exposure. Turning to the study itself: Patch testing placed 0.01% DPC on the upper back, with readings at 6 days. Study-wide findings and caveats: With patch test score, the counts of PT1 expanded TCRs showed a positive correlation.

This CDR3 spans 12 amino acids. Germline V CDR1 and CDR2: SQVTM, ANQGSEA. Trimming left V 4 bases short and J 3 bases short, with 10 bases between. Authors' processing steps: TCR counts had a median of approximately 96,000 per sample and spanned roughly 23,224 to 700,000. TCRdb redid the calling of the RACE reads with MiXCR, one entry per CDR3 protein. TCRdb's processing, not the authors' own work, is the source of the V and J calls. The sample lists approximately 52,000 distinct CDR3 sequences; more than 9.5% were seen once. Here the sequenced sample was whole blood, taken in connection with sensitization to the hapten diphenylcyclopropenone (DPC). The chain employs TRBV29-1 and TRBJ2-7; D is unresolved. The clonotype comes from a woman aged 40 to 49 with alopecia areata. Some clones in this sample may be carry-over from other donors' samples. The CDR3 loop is CSVADIYYEQYF. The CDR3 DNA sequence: TGCAGCGTTGCCGACATTTACTACGAGCAGTACTTC.